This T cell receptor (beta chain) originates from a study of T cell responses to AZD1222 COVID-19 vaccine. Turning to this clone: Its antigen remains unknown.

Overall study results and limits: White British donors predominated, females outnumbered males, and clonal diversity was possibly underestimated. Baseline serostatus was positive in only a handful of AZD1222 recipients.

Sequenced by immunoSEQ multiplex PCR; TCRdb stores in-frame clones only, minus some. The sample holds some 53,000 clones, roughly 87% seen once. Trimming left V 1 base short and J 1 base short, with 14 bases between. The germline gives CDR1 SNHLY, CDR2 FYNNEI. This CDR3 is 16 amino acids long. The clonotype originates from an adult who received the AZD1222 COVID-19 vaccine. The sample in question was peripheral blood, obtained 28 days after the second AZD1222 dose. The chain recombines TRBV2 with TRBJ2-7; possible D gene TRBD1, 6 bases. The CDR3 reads CASSEGNRAGSYEQYF. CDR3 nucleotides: TGTGCCAGCAGTGAAGGTAACAGGGCAGGGTCCTACGAGCAGTACTTC.